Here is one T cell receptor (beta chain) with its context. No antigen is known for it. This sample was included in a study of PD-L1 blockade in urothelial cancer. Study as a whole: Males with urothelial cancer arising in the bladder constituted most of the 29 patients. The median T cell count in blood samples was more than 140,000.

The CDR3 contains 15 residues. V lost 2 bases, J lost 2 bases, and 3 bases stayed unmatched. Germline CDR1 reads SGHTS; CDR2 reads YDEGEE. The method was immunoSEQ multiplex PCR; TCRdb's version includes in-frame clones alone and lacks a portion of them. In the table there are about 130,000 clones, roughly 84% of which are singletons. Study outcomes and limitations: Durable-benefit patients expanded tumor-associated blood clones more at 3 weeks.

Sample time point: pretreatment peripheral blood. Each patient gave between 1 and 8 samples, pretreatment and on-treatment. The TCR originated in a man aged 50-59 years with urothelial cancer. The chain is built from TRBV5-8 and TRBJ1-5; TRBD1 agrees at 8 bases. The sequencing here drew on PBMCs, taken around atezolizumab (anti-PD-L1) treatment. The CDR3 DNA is TGTGCCAGCAGCTTCCCGACAGGGGGCAATCAGCCCCAGCATTTT. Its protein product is CASSFPTGGNQPQHF.